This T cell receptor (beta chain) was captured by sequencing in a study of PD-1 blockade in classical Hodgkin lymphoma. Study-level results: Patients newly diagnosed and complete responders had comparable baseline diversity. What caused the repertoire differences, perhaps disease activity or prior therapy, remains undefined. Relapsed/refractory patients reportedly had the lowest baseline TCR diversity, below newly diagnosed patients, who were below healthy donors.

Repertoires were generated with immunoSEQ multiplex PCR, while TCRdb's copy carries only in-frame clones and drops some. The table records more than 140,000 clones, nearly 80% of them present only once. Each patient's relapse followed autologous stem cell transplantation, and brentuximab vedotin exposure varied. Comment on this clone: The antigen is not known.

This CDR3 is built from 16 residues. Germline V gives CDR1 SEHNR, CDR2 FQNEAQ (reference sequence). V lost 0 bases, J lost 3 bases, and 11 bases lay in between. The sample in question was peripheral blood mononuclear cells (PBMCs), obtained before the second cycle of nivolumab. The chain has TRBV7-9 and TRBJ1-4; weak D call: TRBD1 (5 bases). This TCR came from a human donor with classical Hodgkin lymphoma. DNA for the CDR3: TGTGCCAGCAGCTTAGCCTTTGGGGGGGCTAATGAAAAACTGTTTTTT. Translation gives CASSLAFGGANEKLFF. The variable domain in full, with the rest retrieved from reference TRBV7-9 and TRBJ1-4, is DTGVSQNPRHKITKRGQNVTFRCDPISEHNRLYWYRQTLGQGPEFLTYFQNEAQLEKSRLLSDRFSAERPKGSFSTLEIQRTEQGDSAMYLCASSLAFGGANEKLFFGSGTQLSVL.